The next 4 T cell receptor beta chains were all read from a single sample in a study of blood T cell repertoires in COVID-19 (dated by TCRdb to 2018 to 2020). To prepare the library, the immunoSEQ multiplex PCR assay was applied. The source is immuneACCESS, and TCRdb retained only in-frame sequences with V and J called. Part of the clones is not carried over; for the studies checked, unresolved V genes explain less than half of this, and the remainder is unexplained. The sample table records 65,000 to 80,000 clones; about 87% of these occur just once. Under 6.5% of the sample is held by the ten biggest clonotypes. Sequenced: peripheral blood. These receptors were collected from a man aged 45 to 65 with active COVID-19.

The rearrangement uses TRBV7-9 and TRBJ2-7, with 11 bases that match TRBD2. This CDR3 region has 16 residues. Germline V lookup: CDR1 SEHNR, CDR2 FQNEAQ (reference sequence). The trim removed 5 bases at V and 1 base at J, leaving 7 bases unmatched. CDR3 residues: CASSRLTSGRSYEQYF. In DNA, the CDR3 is TGTGCCAGCAGCAGACTAACTAGCGGGAGATCCTACGAGCAGTACTTC.

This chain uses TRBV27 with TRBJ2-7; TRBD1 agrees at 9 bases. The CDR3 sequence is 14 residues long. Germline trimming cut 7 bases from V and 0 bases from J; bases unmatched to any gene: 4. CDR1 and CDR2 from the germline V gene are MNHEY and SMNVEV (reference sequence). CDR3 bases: TGTGCCAGCATAGGGACAGGGCCCTCCTACGAGCAGTACTTC. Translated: CASIGTGPSYEQYF.

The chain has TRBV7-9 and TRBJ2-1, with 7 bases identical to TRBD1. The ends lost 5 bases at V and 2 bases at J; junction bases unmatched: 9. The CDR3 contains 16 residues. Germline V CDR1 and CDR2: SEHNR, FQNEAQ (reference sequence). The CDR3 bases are TGTGCCAGCAGCCCTGGTACAGGGGCTGCCTACAATGAGCAGTTCTTC. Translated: CASSPGTGAAYNEQFF.

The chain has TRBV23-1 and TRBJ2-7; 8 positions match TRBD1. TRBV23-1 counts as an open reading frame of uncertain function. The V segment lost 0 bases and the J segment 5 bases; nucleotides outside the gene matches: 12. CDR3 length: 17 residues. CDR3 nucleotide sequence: TGCGCCAGCAGTCAATCCGGATCTCCGGACAGGGTCCACGAGCAGTACTTC. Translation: CASSQSGSPDRVHEQYF.